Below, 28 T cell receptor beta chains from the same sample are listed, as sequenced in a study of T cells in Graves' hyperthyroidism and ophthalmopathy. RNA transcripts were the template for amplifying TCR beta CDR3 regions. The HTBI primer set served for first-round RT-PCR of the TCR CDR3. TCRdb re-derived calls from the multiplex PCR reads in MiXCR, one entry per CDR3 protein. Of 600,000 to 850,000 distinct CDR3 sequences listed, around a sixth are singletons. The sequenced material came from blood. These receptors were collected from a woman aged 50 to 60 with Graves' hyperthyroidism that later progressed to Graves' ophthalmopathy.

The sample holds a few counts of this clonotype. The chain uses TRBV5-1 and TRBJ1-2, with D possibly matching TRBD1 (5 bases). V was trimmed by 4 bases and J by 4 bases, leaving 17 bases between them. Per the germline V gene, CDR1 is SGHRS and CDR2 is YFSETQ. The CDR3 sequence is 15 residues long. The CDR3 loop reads CASSPGHGASYGYTF. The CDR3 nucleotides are TGCGCCAGCAGCCCCGGACATGGGGCCTCCTATGGCTACACCTTC.

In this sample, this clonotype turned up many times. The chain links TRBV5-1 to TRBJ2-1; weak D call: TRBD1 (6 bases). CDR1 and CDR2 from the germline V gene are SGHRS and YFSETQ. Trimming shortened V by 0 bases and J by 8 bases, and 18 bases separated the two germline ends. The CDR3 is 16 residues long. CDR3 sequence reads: CASSLGLQGRIDEQFF. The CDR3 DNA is TGCGCCAGCAGCTTGGGACTACAGGGAAGGATCGATGAGCAGTTCTTC.

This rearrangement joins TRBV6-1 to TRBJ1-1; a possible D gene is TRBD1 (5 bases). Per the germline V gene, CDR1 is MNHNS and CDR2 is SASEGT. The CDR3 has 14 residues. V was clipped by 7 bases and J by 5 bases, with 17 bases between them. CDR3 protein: CASTPPGRKTEAFF. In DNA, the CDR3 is TGTGCCAGCACCCCTCCGGGACGTAAGACTGAAGCTTTCTTT.

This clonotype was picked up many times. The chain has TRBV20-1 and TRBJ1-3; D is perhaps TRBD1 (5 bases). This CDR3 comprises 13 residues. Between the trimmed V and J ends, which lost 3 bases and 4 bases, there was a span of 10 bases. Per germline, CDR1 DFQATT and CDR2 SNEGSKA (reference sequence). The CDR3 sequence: CSASGGSGNTIYF. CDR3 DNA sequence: TGCAGTGCTAGCGGGGGGAGCGGAAACACCATATATTTT.

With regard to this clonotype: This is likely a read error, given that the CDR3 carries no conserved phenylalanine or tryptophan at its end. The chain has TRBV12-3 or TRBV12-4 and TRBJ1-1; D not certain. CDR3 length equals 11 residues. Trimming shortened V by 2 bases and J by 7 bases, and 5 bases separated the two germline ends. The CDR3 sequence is CASSLLGEAFL. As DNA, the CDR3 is TGTGCCAGCAGTTTATTGGGTGAAGCTTTCCTT.

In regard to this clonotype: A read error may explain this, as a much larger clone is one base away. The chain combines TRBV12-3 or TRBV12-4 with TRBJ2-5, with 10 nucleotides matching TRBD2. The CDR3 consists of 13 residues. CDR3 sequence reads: CASRLAGQEAQYF. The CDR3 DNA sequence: TGTGCCAGCAGACTAGCGGGACAAGAGGCCCAGTACTTC.

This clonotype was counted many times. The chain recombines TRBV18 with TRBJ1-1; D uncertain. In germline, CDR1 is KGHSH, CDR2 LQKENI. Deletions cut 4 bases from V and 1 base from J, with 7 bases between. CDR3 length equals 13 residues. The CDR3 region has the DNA TGTGCCAGCTCACGGAGCAAGAACACTGAAGCTTTCTTT. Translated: CASSRSKNTEAFF.

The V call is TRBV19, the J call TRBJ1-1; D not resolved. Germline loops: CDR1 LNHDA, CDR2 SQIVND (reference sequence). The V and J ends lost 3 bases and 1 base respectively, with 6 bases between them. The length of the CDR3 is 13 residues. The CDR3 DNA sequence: TGTGCCAGTAGTATCCCACAGAACACTGAAGCTTTCTTT. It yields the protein CASSIPQNTEAFF.

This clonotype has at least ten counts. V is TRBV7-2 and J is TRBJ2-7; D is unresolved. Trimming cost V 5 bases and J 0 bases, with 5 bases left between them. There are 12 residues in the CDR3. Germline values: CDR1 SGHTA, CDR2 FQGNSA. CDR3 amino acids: CASSPRSYEQYF. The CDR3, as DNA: TGTGCCAGCAGCCCCCGCTCCTACGAGCAGTACTTC.

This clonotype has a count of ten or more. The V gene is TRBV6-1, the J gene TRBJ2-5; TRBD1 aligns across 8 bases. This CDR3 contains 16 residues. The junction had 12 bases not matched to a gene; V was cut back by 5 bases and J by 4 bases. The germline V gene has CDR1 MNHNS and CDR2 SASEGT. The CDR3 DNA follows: TGTGCCAGCAGTTTCGGACAGGGACGGGGAGGAGAGACCCAGTACTTC. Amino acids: CASSFGQGRGGETQYF.

This CDR3 is CASSLWGNEKLFF. CDR3 nucleotides: TGTGCCAGCAGTTTATGGGGGAATGAAAAACTGTTTTTT. The J gene is TRBJ1-4, the V gene TRBV27; possibly TRBD1 for D (5 bases). This CDR3 contains 13 residues. In germline, CDR1 is MNHEY, CDR2 SMNVEV (reference sequence). Trimming cost V 1 base and J 5 bases, with 5 bases left between them. The variable domain in full, completed from reference TRBV27 and TRBJ1-4, reads EAQVTQNPRYLITVTGKKLTVTCSQNMNHEYMSWYRQDPGLGLRQIYYSMNVEVTDKGDVPEGYKVSRKEKRNFPLILESPSPNQTSLYFCASSLWGNEKLFFGSGTQLSVL.

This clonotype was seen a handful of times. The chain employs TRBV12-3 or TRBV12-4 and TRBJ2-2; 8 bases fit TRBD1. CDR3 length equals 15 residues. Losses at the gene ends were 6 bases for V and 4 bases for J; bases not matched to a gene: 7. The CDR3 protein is CASSKTGVGTGELFF. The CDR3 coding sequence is TGTGCCAGCAGCAAGACAGGGGTTGGCACCGGGGAGCTGTTTTTT.

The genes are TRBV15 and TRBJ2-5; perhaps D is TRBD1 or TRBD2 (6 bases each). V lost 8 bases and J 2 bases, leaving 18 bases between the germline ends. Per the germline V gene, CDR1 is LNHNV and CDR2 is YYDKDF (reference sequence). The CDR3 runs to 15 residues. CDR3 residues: CATSPLGGLQETQYF. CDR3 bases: TGTGCCACCTCCCCCCTAGGGGGGCTTCAAGAGACCCAGTACTTC.

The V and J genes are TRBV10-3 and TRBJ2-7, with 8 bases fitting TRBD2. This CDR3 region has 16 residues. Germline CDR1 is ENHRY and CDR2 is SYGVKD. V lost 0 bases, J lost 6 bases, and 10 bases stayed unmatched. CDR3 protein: CAISESILRGATEQYF. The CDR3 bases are TGTGCCATCAGTGAGTCGATCTTGCGGGGGGCGACCGAGCAGTACTTC.

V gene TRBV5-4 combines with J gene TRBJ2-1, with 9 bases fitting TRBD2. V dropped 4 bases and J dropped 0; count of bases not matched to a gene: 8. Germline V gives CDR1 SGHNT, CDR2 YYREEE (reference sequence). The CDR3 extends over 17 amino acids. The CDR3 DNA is TGTGCCAGCAGCGTGGGGCGGGGGGGGAGCTCCTACAATGAGCAGTTCTTC. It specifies CASSVGRGGSSYNEQFF.

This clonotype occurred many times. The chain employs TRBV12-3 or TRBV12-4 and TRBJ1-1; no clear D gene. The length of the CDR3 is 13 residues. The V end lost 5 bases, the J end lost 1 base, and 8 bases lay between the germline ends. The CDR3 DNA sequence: TGTGCCAGCAGTCGACCGACGAACACTGAAGCTTTCTTT. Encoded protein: CASSRPTNTEAFF.

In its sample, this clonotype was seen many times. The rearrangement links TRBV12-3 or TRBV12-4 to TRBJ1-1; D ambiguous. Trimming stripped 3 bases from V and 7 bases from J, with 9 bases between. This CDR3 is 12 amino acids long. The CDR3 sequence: CASSFRQIEAFF. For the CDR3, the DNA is TGTGCCAGCAGTTTTCGTCAGATTGAAGCTTTCTTT.

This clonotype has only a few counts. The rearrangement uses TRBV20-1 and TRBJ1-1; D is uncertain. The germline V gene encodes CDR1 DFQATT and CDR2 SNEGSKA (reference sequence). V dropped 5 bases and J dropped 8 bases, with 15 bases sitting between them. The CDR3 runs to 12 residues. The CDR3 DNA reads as TGCAGTGCTCAGACTGTACTGGGAGAAGCTTTCTTT. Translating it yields CSAQTVLGEAFF.

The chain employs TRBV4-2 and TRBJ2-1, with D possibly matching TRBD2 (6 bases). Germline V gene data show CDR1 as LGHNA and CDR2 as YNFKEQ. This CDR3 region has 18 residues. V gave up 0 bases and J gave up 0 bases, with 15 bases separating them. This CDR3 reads CASSQDPAGLSSYNEQFF. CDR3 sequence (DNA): TGTGCCAGCAGCCAAGATCCCGCGGGACTGAGCTCCTACAATGAGCAGTTCTTC.

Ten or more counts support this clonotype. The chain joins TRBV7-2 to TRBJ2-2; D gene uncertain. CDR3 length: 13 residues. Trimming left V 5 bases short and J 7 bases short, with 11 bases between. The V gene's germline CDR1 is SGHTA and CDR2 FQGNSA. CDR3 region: CASSPAVFGELFF. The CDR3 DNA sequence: TGTGCCAGCAGCCCTGCGGTGTTCGGGGAGCTGTTTTTT.

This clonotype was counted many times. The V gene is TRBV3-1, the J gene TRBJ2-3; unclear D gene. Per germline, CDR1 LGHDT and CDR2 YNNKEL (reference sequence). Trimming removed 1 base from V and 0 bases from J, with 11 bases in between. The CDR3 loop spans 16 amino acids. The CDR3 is CASSQVRAGSTDTQYF. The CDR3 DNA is TGTGCCAGCAGCCAAGTAAGGGCAGGCAGCACAGATACGCAGTATTTT.

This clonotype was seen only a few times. The CDR3 protein is CSAPPQISNTEAFF. CDR3 bases: TGCAGTGCCCCCCCGCAGATATCGAACACTGAAGCTTTCTTT. The V call is TRBV20-1, the J call TRBJ1-1; D ambiguous. CDR1 DFQATT and CDR2 SNEGSKA come from the germline V gene (reference sequence). Trimming stripped 6 bases from V and 1 base from J, with 15 bases between. There are 14 residues in the CDR3.

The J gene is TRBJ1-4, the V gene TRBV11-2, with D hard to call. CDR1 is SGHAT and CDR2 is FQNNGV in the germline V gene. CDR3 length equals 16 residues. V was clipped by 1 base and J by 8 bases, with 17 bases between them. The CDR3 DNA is TGTGCCAGCAGCTTAGTTCTGGGGAGCGTCGAGGAAAAACTGTTTTTT. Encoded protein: CASSLVLGSVEEKLFF.

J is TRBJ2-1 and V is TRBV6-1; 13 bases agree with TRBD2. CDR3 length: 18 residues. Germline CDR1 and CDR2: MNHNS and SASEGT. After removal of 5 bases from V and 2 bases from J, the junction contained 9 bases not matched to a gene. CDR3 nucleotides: TGTGCCAGCAGTCGCTCCAATGGACTAGCGGGGGCCTACAATGAGCAGTTCTTC. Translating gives CASSRSNGLAGAYNEQFF.

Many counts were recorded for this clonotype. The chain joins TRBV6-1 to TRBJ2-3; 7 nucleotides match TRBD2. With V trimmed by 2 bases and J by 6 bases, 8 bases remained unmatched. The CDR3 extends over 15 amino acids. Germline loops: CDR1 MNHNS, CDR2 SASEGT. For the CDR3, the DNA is TGTGCCAGCAGTGAACGGGCGGGGGTGTCGGATACGCAGTATTTT. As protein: CASSERAGVSDTQYF.

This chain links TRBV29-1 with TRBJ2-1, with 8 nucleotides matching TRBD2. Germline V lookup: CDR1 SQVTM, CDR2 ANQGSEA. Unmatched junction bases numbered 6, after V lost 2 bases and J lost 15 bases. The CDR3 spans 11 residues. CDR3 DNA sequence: TGCAGCGTTGAATACGGGGGGGCCGCGTTCTTC. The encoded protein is CSVEYGGAAFF.

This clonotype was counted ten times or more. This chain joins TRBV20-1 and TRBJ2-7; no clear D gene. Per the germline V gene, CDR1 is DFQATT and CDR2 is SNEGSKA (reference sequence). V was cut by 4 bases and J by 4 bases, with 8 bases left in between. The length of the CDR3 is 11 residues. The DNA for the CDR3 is TGCAGTGCTACAGACGGATACGAGCAGTACTTC. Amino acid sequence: CSATDGYEQYF.

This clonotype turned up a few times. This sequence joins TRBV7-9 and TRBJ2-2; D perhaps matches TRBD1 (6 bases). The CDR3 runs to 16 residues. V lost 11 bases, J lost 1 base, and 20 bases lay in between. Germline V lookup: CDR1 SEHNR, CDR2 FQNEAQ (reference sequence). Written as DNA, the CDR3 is TGTGCCGCCCATCGCCAGGGGCCCATGAACACCGGGGAGCTGTTTTTT. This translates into CAAHRQGPMNTGELFF.